Shown below are 27 T cell receptor beta chains from a single sample sequenced in a study of cytomegalovirus exposure and HLA in healthy donors. Primers: 60 Vbeta forward and 13 Jbeta reverse. The method was immunoSEQ multiplex PCR; TCRdb's version includes in-frame clones alone and lacks a portion of them. This repertoire includes under 150,000 clones. Sequences were obtained from PBMCs. Receptor source: a man aged 40-55 years in good health and CMV-seronegative.

V usage is TRBV4-2 and J usage is TRBJ2-1, with TRBD1 matching 8 bases. V shed 3 bases and J 6 bases; nucleotides not matched to a gene: 4. The CDR3 extends over 14 amino acids. Per germline, CDR1 LGHNA and CDR2 YNFKEQ. The DNA of the CDR3 is TGTGCCAGCAGCCAGCAGACAGGGGTCAATGAGCAGTTCTTC. It yields the protein CASSQQTGVNEQFF.

V and J are TRBV29-1 and TRBJ1-1; 10 bases fit TRBD1. The CDR3 is made up of 13 amino acids. The ends lost 5 bases at V and 6 bases at J; junction bases unmatched: 6. Germline V gives CDR1 SQVTM, CDR2 ANQGSEA. The CDR3 DNA sequence: TGCAGCGTTCGGGGACAGGGGAGGGCTGAAGCTTTCTTT. As protein: CSVRGQGRAEAFF.

The chain employs TRBV5-4 and TRBJ2-2; 7 bases are a match to TRBD1. Trimming removed 3 bases from V and 2 bases from J; junction bases left unmatched: 4. CDR1 SGHNT and CDR2 YYREEE come from the germline V gene (reference sequence). This CDR3 contains 15 residues. The CDR3 is CASSSGTANTGELFF. CDR3 DNA sequence: TGTGCCAGCAGCTCCGGGACAGCAAACACCGGGGAGCTGTTTTTT.

The V call is TRBV5-1, the J call TRBJ2-5, with no clear D. TRBJ2-7 explains the end of the DNA better; the J call may be wrong. Per the germline V gene, CDR1 is SGHRS and CDR2 is YFSETQ. CDR3 length equals 14 residues. The CDR3: CASSSTSQPYEQYF. The CDR3 nucleotides read TGCGCCAGCAGCTCCACCTCACAGCCCTACGAGCAGTACTTC.

The chain has TRBV27 and TRBJ2-5; a weak D match, TRBD2 (5 bases). The V end lost 2 bases, the J end lost 4 bases, and 11 bases lay between the germline ends. Germline V gives CDR1 MNHEY, CDR2 SMNVEV (reference sequence). The CDR3 is made up of 14 amino acids. The CDR3, as DNA: TGTGCCAGCAGTTTAAGGCCCGGAGGAGAGACCCAGTACTTC. Translation: CASSLRPGGETQYF.

This chain links TRBV29-1 with TRBJ1-1, with TRBD1 as a possible D gene (6 bases). Germline V CDR1 and CDR2: SQVTM, ANQGSEA. With 6 bases removed from V and 1 base from J, the gap between germline ends came to 12 bases. The CDR3 runs to 13 residues. As DNA, the CDR3 is TGCAGCGTGGGGGCACCGACGAACACTGAAGCTTTCTTT. Its translation is CSVGAPTNTEAFF.

This chain joins TRBV5-1 and TRBJ2-1; perhaps TRBD1 as D (5 bases). V lost 3 bases and J 5 bases, leaving 15 bases between the germline ends. Germline V gene sequence: CDR1 SGHRS, CDR2 YFSETQ. CDR3 length: 15 amino acids. The CDR3 DNA reads TGCGCCAGCAGCTCCCTAGGGGTCCAAAACAATGAGCAGTTCTTC. Translated, it gives CASSSLGVQNNEQFF.

This chain connects TRBV5-5 to TRBJ1-1; 9 bases agree with TRBD1. CDR1 is SGHKS and CDR2 is YYEKEE in the germline V gene (reference sequence). With V trimmed by 0 bases and J by 10 bases, 10 bases remained unmatched. The CDR3 extends over 15 amino acids. The CDR3 here is CASSLVVGQGKGAFF. CDR3 nucleotides: TGTGCCAGCAGCTTGGTTGTAGGACAGGGGAAGGGAGCTTTCTTT.

The chain is built from TRBV29-1 and TRBJ2-5, with D tentatively TRBD2 (5 bases). CDR1 and CDR2 (germline): SQVTM, ANQGSEA. The V and J ends lost 4 bases and 1 base respectively, with 13 bases between them. This CDR3 contains 14 residues. Here the CDR3 reads CSVVRQRVQETQYF. DNA of the CDR3: TGCAGCGTTGTGAGGCAGAGGGTCCAAGAGACCCAGTACTTC.

The gene calls are TRBV11-2 and TRBJ1-1; TRBD1 might be the D (6 bases). The germline CDR1 and CDR2 sequences are SGHAT and FQNNGV. The CDR3 length is 15 residues. V lost 5 bases and J 8 bases, leaving 21 bases between the germline ends. The CDR3 DNA sequence: TGTGCCAGCAGCACACCCGGGGACAACATTAAAGAAGCTTTCTTT. This translates into CASSTPGDNIKEAFF.

This rearrangement joins TRBV19 to TRBJ2-2, with TRBD1 matching over 10 bases. Germline V gene data show CDR1 as LNHDA and CDR2 as SQIVND (reference sequence). The CDR3 runs to 18 residues. Trimming cost V 5 bases and J 3 bases; bases outside gene matches: 12. This chain's CDR3 is CASSFRDRGRLDTGELFF. The CDR3 DNA sequence: TGTGCCAGTAGTTTTCGGGACAGGGGAAGGCTGGACACCGGGGAGCTGTTTTTT.

The gene calls are TRBV11-2 and TRBJ2-2; 8 nucleotides match TRBD2. Germline V gene lookup returns CDR1 SGHAT and CDR2 FQNNGV. The CDR3 consists of 16 residues. With 2 bases clipped from V and 0 bases from J, the junction kept 2 bases outside the gene matches. The CDR3 loop is CASSLQAGANTGELFF. As DNA, the CDR3 is TGTGCCAGCAGCTTACAAGCGGGGGCGAACACCGGGGAGCTGTTTTTT.

The rearrangement links TRBV7-2 to TRBJ2-4; D is possibly TRBD2 (7 bases). CDR1 and CDR2 (germline): SGHTA, FQGNSA. The V gene lost 1 base and the J gene lost 4 bases, with 14 bases spanning the gap. The CDR3 contains 16 residues. Here the CDR3 DNA reads TGTGCCAGCAGCTTAGTTGCAGGGAGGGGGAAAAACATTCAGTACTTC. It yields the protein CASSLVAGRGKNIQYF.

The rearrangement uses TRBV7-6 and TRBJ2-2, with 9 bases matching TRBD1. CDR1 is SGHVS, CDR2 FNYEAQ, per germline. Germline trimming cut 1 base from V and 3 bases from J; bases unmatched to any gene: 9. The CDR3 covers 18 residues. CDR3 nucleotide sequence: TGTGCCAGCAGCTTAGGGTTGGGGACAGGGAAAGACACCGGGGAGCTGTTTTTT. Residues: CASSLGLGTGKDTGELFF. The full variable domain, its missing parts supplied by reference TRBV7-6 and TRBJ2-2, is GAGVSQSPRYKVTKRGQDVALRCDPISGHVSLYWYRQALGQGPEFLTYFNYEAQQDKSGLPNDRFSAERPEGSISTLTIQRTEQRDSAMYRCASSLGLGTGKDTGELFFGEGSRLTVL.

The chain uses TRBV5-8 and TRBJ1-1; 8 nucleotides agree with TRBD1. Trimming cost V 1 base and J 4 bases; bases outside gene matches: 6. The germline V gene has CDR1 SGHTS and CDR2 YDEGEE. The CDR3 spans 15 residues. CDR3 in DNA: TGTGCCAGCAGCTTGTTGGTAGGGACAGGCACTGAAGCTTTCTTT. Residues: CASSLLVGTGTEAFF. Based on the CDR3 plus reference TRBV5-8 and TRBJ1-1, the full variable domain is EAGVTQSPTHLIKTRGQQATLRCSPISGHTSVYWYQQALGLGLQFLLWYDEGEERNRGNFPPRFSGRQFPNYSSELNVNALELEDSALYLCASSLLVGTGTEAFFGQGTRLTVV.

This sequence joins TRBV7-2 and TRBJ1-5, with 7 bases matching TRBD1. Germline CDR1 and CDR2: SGHTA and FQGNSA. Trimming took 2 bases from V and 2 from J; bases not matched to a gene: 0. The CDR3 is 14 amino acids. CDR3 loop: CASSLTGGNQPQHF. The CDR3 nucleotides read TGTGCCAGCAGCTTAACAGGGGGCAATCAGCCCCAGCATTTT.

This chain uses TRBV7-2 with TRBJ2-1, with TRBD1 matching 11 bases. The J segment lost 9 bases and the V segment lost 10 bases, leaving 14 bases of the junction unmatched. Germline values: CDR1 SGHTA, CDR2 FQGNSA. The CDR3 spans 15 residues. CDR3 DNA: TGTGCCACTTCCCTTGGACAGGGGGCCTTGGTTGAGCAGTTCTTC. This encodes CATSLGQGALVEQFF.

This sequence joins TRBV18 and TRBJ2-2, with D perhaps matching TRBD1 (5 bases). The CDR3 contains 13 residues. In germline, CDR1 is KGHSH, CDR2 LQKENI. The ends were cut back, 1 base at V and 6 bases at J, with 6 bases in the middle. As DNA, the CDR3 is TGTGCCAGCTCACCACTACAGGCCGGGGAGCTGTTTTTT. This translates into CASSPLQAGELFF.

The rearrangement uses TRBV4-3 and TRBJ1-4; 12 nucleotides agree with TRBD1. The length of the CDR3 is 16 residues. The germline gives CDR1 LGHNA, CDR2 YSLEER. The V and J ends lost 1 base and 7 bases, in that order; junction bases with no gene match: 4. CDR3 region: CASSQVRDRGREKLFF. CDR3 nucleotide sequence: TGCGCCAGCAGCCAAGTACGGGACAGGGGGCGTGAAAAACTGTTTTTT.

The V gene is TRBV15, the J gene TRBJ2-3; TRBD2 agrees at 10 bases. This CDR3 has 15 amino acids. V was pared by 6 bases and J by 1 base, with 4 bases of the junction left unmatched. Germline-derived CDR1 and CDR2 are LNHNV and YYDKDF (reference sequence). Here the CDR3 reads CATRSTSGGTDTQYF. In DNA form, the CDR3 reads TGTGCCACCAGATCTACTAGCGGGGGCACAGATACGCAGTATTTT.

This chain uses TRBV27 with TRBJ2-7, with D possibly matching TRBD1 (6 bases). V dropped 5 bases and J dropped 1 base, with 12 bases sitting between them. Germline V gene data show CDR1 as MNHEY and CDR2 as SMNVEV (reference sequence). This CDR3 has 14 amino acids. As DNA, the CDR3 is TGTGCCAGCAGTACCGGGACACCTTCCTACGAGCAGTACTTC. The encoded protein is CASSTGTPSYEQYF.

V gene TRBV19 combines with J gene TRBJ1-2, with 8 bases lining up with TRBD1. The germline CDR1 and CDR2 sequences are LNHDA and SQIVND (reference sequence). V lost 5 bases and J lost 3; bases outside the gene matches: 8. The CDR3 contains 15 residues. As DNA, the CDR3 is TGTGCCAGTAGTCCAGGGACAGGAATACACTATGGCTACACCTTC. Encoded protein: CASSPGTGIHYGYTF.

Worth noting for this clone: Its ends do not fully match the called genes, so a read error is possible. The chain uses TRBV11-2 and TRBJ2-5, with TRBD1 matching over 8 bases. The CDR3 loop spans 16 amino acids. Germline loops: CDR1 SGHAT, CDR2 FQNNGV. CDR3 amino acids: CASSLMTGALGENQYF. For the CDR3, the DNA is TGTGCCAGCAGCTTAATGACAGGGGCCCTGGGAGAGAACCAGTACTTC.

The rearrangement joins TRBV28 to TRBJ1-1; the D gene is possibly TRBD1 (6 bases). The CDR3 runs to 14 residues. Germline V lookup: CDR1 MDHEN, CDR2 SYDVKM. V lost 6 bases to trimming and J lost 2 bases, with 13 bases between them. For the CDR3, the DNA is TGTGCCAGCAGAGACGGGACAAAAAACACTGAAGCTTTCTTT. Protein product: CASRDGTKNTEAFF.

This chain links TRBV19 with TRBJ1-3; TRBD1 matches 8 bases. CDR1 LNHDA and CDR2 SQIVND come from the germline V gene (reference sequence). This CDR3 contains 17 residues. The V gene end was trimmed by 5 bases and the J gene end by 3 bases; junction bases not matched to a gene: 12. CDR3 bases: TGTGCCAGTAGTGCCTATTTGGACGGACAGGGTGGAAACACCATATATTTT. This gives the protein CASSAYLDGQGGNTIYF.

The chain combines TRBV5-1 with TRBJ2-7; TRBD2 matches at 7 bases. The CDR3 is made up of 13 amino acids. Germline CDR1 SGHRS, CDR2 YFSETQ. Losses at the gene ends were 7 bases for V and 4 bases for J; bases not matched to a gene: 8. CDR3 region: CASLADGGYEQYF. The CDR3, as DNA: TGCGCCAGCCTAGCGGACGGTGGGTACGAGCAGTACTTC.

The gene calls are TRBV18 and TRBJ1-1; no clear D. V was shortened by 6 bases and J by 5 bases, with 10 bases between the two germline ends. The V gene's germline CDR1 is KGHSH and CDR2 LQKENI. This CDR3 is built from 12 residues. The CDR3 nucleotides read TGTGCCAGCTCCGGGAAGGGAACTGAAGCTTTCTTT. Protein product: CASSGKGTEAFF.